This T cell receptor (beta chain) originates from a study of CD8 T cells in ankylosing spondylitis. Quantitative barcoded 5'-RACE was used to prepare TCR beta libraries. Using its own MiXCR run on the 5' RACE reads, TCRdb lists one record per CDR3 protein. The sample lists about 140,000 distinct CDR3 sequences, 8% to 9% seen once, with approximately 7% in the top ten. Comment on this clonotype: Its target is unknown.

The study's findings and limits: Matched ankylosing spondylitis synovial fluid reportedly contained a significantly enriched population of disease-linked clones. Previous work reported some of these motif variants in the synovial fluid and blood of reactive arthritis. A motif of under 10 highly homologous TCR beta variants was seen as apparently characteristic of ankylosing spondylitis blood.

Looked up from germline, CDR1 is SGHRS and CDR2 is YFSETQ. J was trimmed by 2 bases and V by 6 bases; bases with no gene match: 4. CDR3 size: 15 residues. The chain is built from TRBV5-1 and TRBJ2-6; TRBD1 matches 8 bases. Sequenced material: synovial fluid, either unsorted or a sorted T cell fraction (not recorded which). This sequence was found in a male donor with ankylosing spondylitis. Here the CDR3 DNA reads TGCGCCAGCAAAACAGGGGGGACTGGGGCCAACGTCCTGACTTTC. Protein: CASKTGGTGANVLTF.